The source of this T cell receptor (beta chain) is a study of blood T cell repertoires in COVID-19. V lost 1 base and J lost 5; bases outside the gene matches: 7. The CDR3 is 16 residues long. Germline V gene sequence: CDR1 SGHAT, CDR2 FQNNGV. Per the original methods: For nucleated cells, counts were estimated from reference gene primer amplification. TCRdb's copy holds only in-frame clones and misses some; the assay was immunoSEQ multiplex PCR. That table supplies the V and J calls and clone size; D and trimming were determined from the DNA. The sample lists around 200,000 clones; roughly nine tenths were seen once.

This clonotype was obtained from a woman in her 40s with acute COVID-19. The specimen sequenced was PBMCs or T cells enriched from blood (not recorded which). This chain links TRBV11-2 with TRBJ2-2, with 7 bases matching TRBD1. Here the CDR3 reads CASSLGRTGRTGELFF. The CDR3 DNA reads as TGTGCCAGCAGCTTAGGTCGGACAGGTCGTACCGGGGAGCTGTTTTTT.